What follows are 26 T cell receptor beta chains derived from one specimen sequenced in a study of beta chain features in type 1 diabetes. Broader study findings: Type 1 diabetes patients had moderately but significantly shorter TCRB CDR3s in all four CD4+ subsets.

For these receptors, no antigen is known. The authors reverse transcribed all of the isolated RNA, so sequencing captured expressed TCRB transcripts. The data were produced by immunoSEQ multiplex PCR, yet TCRdb's version contains in-frame clones alone and is incomplete. The repertoire holds more than 300,000 clones, with 9.5% to 10% as singletons. The sample comprised central memory CD4+ T cells from blood. The receptors derive from a man between 25 and 39 years old with type 1 diabetes.

V gene TRBV7-9 combines with J gene TRBJ2-3, with 8 nucleotides matching TRBD2. The ends lost 5 bases at V and 2 bases at J; junction bases unmatched: 9. The germline V gene has CDR1 SEHNR and CDR2 FQNEAQ (reference sequence). The CDR3 is 16 amino acids. CDR3 nucleotides: TGTGCCAGCAGCCGGGAACTAGCGGCGAACACAGATACGCAGTATTTT. Its protein product is CASSRELAANTDTQYF.

Ten or more counts support this clone. The chain recombines TRBV28 with TRBJ2-7; TRBD2 agrees at 7 bases. With V trimmed by 5 bases and J by 5 bases, 12 bases remained unmatched. The CDR3 length is 15 residues. Germline CDR1 is MDHEN and CDR2 is SYDVKM. DNA for the CDR3: TGTGCCAGCAGTGATCTAGCGGCCGCCCGGGACGAGCAGTACTTC. It yields the protein CASSDLAAARDEQYF.

This clone was counted a single time. V usage is TRBV7-2 and J usage is TRBJ2-7; D not certain. Trimming removed 5 bases from V and 3 bases from J, with 8 bases in between. CDR1 and CDR2 from the germline V gene are SGHTA and FQGNSA. This CDR3 comprises 12 residues. CDR3 amino acids: CASSTSVYEQYF. CDR3 coding DNA: TGTGCCAGCAGCACCTCGGTCTACGAGCAGTACTTC.

The chain combines TRBV2 with TRBJ2-7, with D possibly called TRBD1 or TRBD2 (7 bases each). Per germline, CDR1 SNHLY and CDR2 FYNNEI. The V and J ends lost 9 bases and 5 bases respectively, with 17 bases between them. This CDR3 contains 13 residues. Here the CDR3 reads CASTDREGDEQYF. DNA for the CDR3: TGTGCCAGTACTGACAGGGAGGGTGACGAGCAGTACTTC.

This clone was detected many times. The chain joins TRBV7-2 to TRBJ2-5, with 9 nucleotides matching TRBD1. With 1 base clipped from V and 4 bases from J, the junction kept 4 bases outside the gene matches. The CDR3 spans 15 residues. Germline loops: CDR1 SGHTA, CDR2 FQGNSA. The CDR3 DNA sequence: TGTGCCAGCAGCTTAGAGGGACAGGGAGGAGAGACCCAGTACTTC. It encodes CASSLEGQGGETQYF.

This sequence joins TRBV6-6 and TRBJ2-2; tentative D call: TRBD2 (6 bases). The CDR3 length is 16 residues. V was shortened by 7 bases and J by 0 bases, with 15 bases between the two germline ends. Germline V gene data show CDR1 as MNHNY and CDR2 as SVGAGI (reference sequence). CDR3 region: CASKGPGDPNTGELFF. The CDR3 nucleotides are TGTGCCAGCAAGGGTCCGGGAGATCCGAACACCGGGGAGCTGTTTTTT.

The CDR3 loop reads CASSPRISGASYGYTF. In DNA form, the CDR3 reads TGTGCCAGCTCACCAAGGATTTCAGGGGCGAGCTATGGCTACACCTTC. V usage is TRBV18 and J usage is TRBJ1-2, with a weak D call TRBD1 (6 bases). V was clipped by 2 bases and J by 4 bases, with 17 bases between them. The V gene's germline CDR1 is KGHSH and CDR2 LQKENI. The CDR3 consists of 16 residues.

This chain links TRBV7-2 with TRBJ2-3; 13 bases line up with TRBD2. V trimming: 5 bases; J trimming: 8 bases; junction bases outside the gene matches: 10. The CDR3 covers 16 residues. Germline values: CDR1 SGHTA, CDR2 FQGNSA. The CDR3 sequence is CASSLLGLAGLSTQYF. CDR3 sequence (DNA): TGTGCCAGCAGCCTCCTGGGACTAGCGGGACTTAGTACGCAGTATTTT. The variable domain in full, completed from reference TRBV7-2 and TRBJ2-3, reads GAGVSQSPSNKVTEKGKDVELRCDPISGHTALYWYRQSLGQGLEFLIYFQGNSAPDKSGLPSDRFSAERTGGSVSTLTIQRTQQEDSAVYLCASSLLGLAGLSTQYFGPGTRLTVL.

The genes are TRBV4-3 and TRBJ2-1; D might be TRBD1 (6 bases). This CDR3 region has 15 residues. The V and J ends lost 2 bases and 3 bases respectively, with 11 bases between them. Germline assignment: CDR1 LGHNA and CDR2 YSLEER. Here the CDR3 reads CASSQSDSLYNEQFF. The CDR3 coding sequence is TGCGCCAGCAGCCAATCGGACAGTCTCTACAATGAGCAGTTCTTC.

This clone turned up a few times. This chain joins TRBV5-1 and TRBJ1-1; unclear D gene. The CDR3 is 13 amino acids. Trimming shortened V by 4 bases and J by 0 bases, and 7 bases separated the two germline ends. The germline CDR1 and CDR2 sequences are SGHRS and YFSETQ. Here the CDR3 reads CASSPGMNTEAFF. The CDR3 nucleotides are TGCGCCAGCAGCCCCGGTATGAACACTGAAGCTTTCTTT.

The table lists this clone with a few counts. V and J are TRBV10-3 and TRBJ2-2, with D tentatively TRBD1 or TRBD2 (5 bases each). The CDR3 contains 14 residues. Germline CDR1 reads ENHRY; CDR2 reads SYGVKD. Trimming left V 11 bases short and J 1 base short, with 14 bases between. The CDR3 nucleotides read TGTGCCGTCGGCAGGGCGGGGAACACCGGGGAGCTGTTTTTT. This codes for CAVGRAGNTGELFF.

This clone was found many times. J is TRBJ2-7 and V is TRBV5-1; 10 bases are a match to TRBD2. CDR1 is SGHRS, CDR2 YFSETQ, per germline. Trimming cost V 2 bases and J 3 bases; bases outside gene matches: 5. The CDR3 is made up of 15 amino acids. This chain's CDR3 is CASSFLASGGYEQYF. CDR3 sequence (DNA): TGCGCCAGCAGCTTCCTGGCTAGCGGGGGCTACGAGCAGTACTTC.

The CDR3 loop reads CASSEQGEYQETQYF. CDR3 nucleotide sequence: TGTGCCAGCAGTGAACAGGGAGAATACCAAGAGACCCAGTACTTC. The J gene is TRBJ2-5, the V gene TRBV2; possibly TRBD1 or TRBD2 for D (5 bases each). From germline, CDR1 is SNHLY and CDR2 FYNNEI. The V gene lost 2 bases and the J gene lost 0 bases, with 10 bases spanning the gap. The CDR3 runs to 15 residues.

The rearrangement uses TRBV7-6 and TRBJ2-7, with D possibly matching TRBD1 (5 bases). From germline, CDR1 is SGHVS and CDR2 FNYEAQ. Trimming cost V 1 base and J 4 bases, with 14 bases left between them. The CDR3 runs to 15 residues. CDR3 in DNA: TGTGCCAGCAGCTTAGATGACAGCGCGAGATACGAGCAGTACTTC. It codes for CASSLDDSARYEQYF.

The sample holds a few counts of this clone. This could be a read error, since a much larger clone is one nucleotide away. The chain employs TRBV25-1 and TRBJ2-5, with D hard to call. The length of the CDR3 is 11 residues. Germline CDR1 is MGHDK and CDR2 is SYGVNS. V was pared by 5 bases and J by 5 bases, with 6 bases between. Written as DNA, the CDR3 is TGTGCCAGCAGTTTAAGGGAGACCCAGTACTTC. Protein: CASSLRETQYF.

The V and J genes are TRBV4-2 and TRBJ2-7; D gene unclear. The V end lost 5 bases, the J end lost 0 bases, and 8 bases lay between the germline ends. The germline V gene has CDR1 LGHNA and CDR2 YNFKEQ. The CDR3 length is 13 residues. CDR3 nucleotide sequence: TGTGCCAGCAGCTTAACGGACTCCTACGAGCAGTACTTC. Its translation: CASSLTDSYEQYF.

The chain couples TRBV29-1 to TRBJ2-7; D perhaps matches TRBD1 (6 bases). Trimming removed 7 bases from V and 2 bases from J, with 15 bases in between. Germline V gives CDR1 SQVTM, CDR2 ANQGSEA. The CDR3 totals 13 residues. The CDR3 nucleotides are TGCAGCGCGAGTGGACAGTTTACCTACGAGCAGTACTTC. This codes for CSASGQFTYEQYF.

This clone has more than one count but fewer than ten. J is TRBJ2-5 and V is TRBV29-1, with unresolved D. The germline V gene encodes CDR1 SQVTM and CDR2 ANQGSEA. The CDR3 has 11 residues. V lost 8 bases and J 5 bases, leaving 12 bases between the germline ends. The CDR3 spells CSTSLSETQYF. CDR3 bases: TGCAGCACATCCCTCTCGGAGACCCAGTACTTC.

This clone has more than one count but fewer than ten. V usage is TRBV7-9 and J usage is TRBJ1-1; D remains unclear. Germline values: CDR1 SEHNR, CDR2 FQNEAQ (reference sequence). Deletions cut 2 bases from V and 4 bases from J, with 11 bases between. This CDR3 is 14 amino acids long. Written as DNA, the CDR3 is TGTGCCAGCAGCTTATATGCAGGCAGCACTGAAGCTTTCTTT. Protein: CASSLYAGSTEAFF.

This clone was detected many times. The chain uses TRBV7-2 and TRBJ2-3, with D perhaps given as TRBD1 or TRBD2 (5 bases each). V shed 4 bases and J shed 4 bases, with 12 bases lying between them. The CDR3 has 14 residues. Germline V gene sequence: CDR1 SGHTA, CDR2 FQGNSA. DNA for the CDR3: TGTGCCAGCAGCTCCCTCCGAGGGGCAGATACGCAGTATTTT. Translating gives CASSSLRGADTQYF.

The chain is built from TRBV19 and TRBJ2-7; D gene uncertain. CDR1 and CDR2 from the germline V gene are LNHDA and SQIVND (reference sequence). Trimming cost V 5 bases and J 0 bases, with 11 bases left between them. This CDR3 comprises 14 residues. The CDR3 nucleotides are TGTGCCAGTAGTGGCGTATTAGGCTCCTACGAGCAGTACTTC. It is translated as CASSGVLGSYEQYF. The whole variable domain, filled in from reference TRBV19 and TRBJ2-7, reads DGGITQSPKYLFRKEGQNVTLSCEQNLNHDAMYWYRQDPGQGLRLIYYSQIVNDFQKGDIAEGYSVSREKKESFPLTVTSAQKNPTAFYLCASSGVLGSYEQYFGPGTRLTVT.

The rearrangement links TRBV7-2 to TRBJ2-1, with TRBD2 matching over 10 bases. V was clipped by 5 bases and J by 9 bases; unmatched bases: 4. The germline CDR1 and CDR2 sequences are SGHTA and FQGNSA. This CDR3 spans 13 amino acids. The CDR3 DNA sequence: TGTGCCAGCAGCGCCACTAGCGGGACTGAGCAGTTCTTC. Protein product: CASSATSGTEQFF.

The genes are TRBV10-3 and TRBJ2-7; perhaps TRBD2 as D (6 bases). CDR3 length: 13 amino acids. The V gene lost 10 bases and the J gene lost 6 bases, with 19 bases spanning the gap. CDR1 and CDR2 from the germline V gene are ENHRY and SYGVKD. The chain's CDR3 is CATLPGGVGEQYF. CDR3 nucleotides: TGTGCCACCCTACCCGGGGGAGTGGGCGAGCAGTACTTC.

This clone showed up just a few times. The chain combines TRBV7-3 with TRBJ2-2; D is perhaps TRBD1 (5 bases). The germline V gene has CDR1 SGHTA and CDR2 FQGTGA. Trimming shortened V by 5 bases and J by 0 bases, and 10 bases separated the two germline ends. The CDR3 consists of 15 residues. The CDR3 DNA is TGTGCCAGCAGCGTCCAGGGTTCGAACACCGGGGAGCTGTTTTTT. Protein: CASSVQGSNTGELFF.

This clone was counted at least ten times. The chain employs TRBV14 and TRBJ2-7; 10 nucleotides line up with TRBD1. CDR1 and CDR2 from the germline V gene are SGHDN and FVKESK. Trimming at V came to 4 bases and at J to 3 bases, leaving 6 bases not matched to a gene. The CDR3 has 15 residues. The CDR3 sequence: CASSRGQGVGYEQYF. The CDR3 DNA follows: TGTGCCAGCAGCCGCGGACAGGGGGTAGGCTACGAGCAGTACTTC.

V usage is TRBV4-3 and J usage is TRBJ2-2, with no clear D. V was trimmed by 2 bases and J by 3 bases, leaving 7 bases between them. The CDR3 is 14 amino acids. Per germline, CDR1 LGHNA and CDR2 YSLEER. The CDR3, as DNA: TGCGCCAGCAGCCAATACAAGGACACCGGGGAGCTGTTTTTT. Encoded protein: CASSQYKDTGELFF.